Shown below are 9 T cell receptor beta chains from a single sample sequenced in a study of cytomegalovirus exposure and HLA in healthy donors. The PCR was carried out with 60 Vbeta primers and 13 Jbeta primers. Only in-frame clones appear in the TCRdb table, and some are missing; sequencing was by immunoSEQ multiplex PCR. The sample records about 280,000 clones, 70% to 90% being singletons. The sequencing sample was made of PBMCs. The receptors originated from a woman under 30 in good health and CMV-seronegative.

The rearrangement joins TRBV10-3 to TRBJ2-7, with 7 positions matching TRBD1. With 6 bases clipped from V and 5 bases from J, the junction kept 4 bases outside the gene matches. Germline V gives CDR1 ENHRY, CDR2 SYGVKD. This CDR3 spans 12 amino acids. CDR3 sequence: CAIRDRVDEQYF. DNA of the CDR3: TGTGCCATCAGAGACAGGGTTGACGAGCAGTACTTC.

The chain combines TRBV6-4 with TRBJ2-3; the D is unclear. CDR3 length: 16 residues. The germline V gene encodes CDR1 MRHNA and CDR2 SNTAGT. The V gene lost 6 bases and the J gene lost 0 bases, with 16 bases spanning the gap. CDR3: CASRASAGSSTDTQYF. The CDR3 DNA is TGTGCCAGCAGGGCTTCTGCAGGCTCTAGCACAGATACGCAGTATTTT.

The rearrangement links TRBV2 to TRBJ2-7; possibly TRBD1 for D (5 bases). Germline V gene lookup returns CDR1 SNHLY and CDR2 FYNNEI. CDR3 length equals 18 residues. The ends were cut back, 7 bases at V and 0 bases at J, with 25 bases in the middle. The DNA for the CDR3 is TGTGCCAGCACCTCCGTGGTTGGGGCGAAAGGGGCCTCCTACGAGCAGTACTTC. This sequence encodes CASTSVVGAKGASYEQYF.

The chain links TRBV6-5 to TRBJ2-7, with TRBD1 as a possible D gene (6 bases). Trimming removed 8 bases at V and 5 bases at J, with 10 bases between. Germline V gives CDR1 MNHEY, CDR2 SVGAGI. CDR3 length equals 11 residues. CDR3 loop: CASHRDHEQYF. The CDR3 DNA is TGTGCCAGCCACAGGGACCACGAGCAGTACTTC.

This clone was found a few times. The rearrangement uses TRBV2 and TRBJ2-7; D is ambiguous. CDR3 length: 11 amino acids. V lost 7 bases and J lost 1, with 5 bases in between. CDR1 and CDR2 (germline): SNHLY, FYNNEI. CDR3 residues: CASMQSYEQYF. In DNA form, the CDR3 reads TGTGCCAGCATGCAGTCCTACGAGCAGTACTTC.

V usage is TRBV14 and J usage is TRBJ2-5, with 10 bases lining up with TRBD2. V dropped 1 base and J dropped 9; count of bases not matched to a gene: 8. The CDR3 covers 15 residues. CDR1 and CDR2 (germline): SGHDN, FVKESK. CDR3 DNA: TGTGCCAGCAGCCAAGCCCTAGCGGGGGCGAGGGCCCAGTACTTC. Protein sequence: CASSQALAGARAQYF.

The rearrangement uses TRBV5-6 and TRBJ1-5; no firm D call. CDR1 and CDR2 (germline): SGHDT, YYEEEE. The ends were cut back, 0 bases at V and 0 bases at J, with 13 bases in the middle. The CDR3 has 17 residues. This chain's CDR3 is CASSLAGLVYSNQPQHF. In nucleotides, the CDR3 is TGTGCCAGCAGCTTGGCCGGGTTAGTTTATAGCAATCAGCCCCAGCATTTT.

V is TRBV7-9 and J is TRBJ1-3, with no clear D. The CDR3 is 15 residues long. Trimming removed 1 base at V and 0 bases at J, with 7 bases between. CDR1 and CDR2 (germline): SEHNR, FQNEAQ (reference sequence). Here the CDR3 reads CASSLEAGSGNTIYF. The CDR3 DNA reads TGTGCCAGCAGCTTAGAGGCGGGCTCTGGAAACACCATATATTTT.

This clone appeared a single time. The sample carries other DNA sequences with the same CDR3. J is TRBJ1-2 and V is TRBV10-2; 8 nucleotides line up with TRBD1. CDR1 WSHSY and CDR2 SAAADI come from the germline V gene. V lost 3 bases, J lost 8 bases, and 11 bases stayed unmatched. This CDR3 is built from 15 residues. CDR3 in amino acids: CASSDWAGGREGYTF. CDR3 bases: TGCGCCAGCAGTGATTGGGCAGGGGGCCGAGAAGGCTACACCTTC.